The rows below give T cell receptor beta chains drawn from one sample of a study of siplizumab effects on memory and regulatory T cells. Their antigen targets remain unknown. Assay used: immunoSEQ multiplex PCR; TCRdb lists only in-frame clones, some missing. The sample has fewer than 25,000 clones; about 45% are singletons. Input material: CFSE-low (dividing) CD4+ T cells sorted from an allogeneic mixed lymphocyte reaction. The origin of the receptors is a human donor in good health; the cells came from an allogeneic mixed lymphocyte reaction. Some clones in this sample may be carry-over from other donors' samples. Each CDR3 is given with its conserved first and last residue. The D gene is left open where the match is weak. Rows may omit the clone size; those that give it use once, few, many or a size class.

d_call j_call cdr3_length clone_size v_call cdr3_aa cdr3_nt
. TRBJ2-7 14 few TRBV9 CASSVGLGVNEQYF TGTGCCAGCAGCGTAGGGCTGGGCGTCAACGAGCAGTACTTC
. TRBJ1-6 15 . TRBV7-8 CASSLRVDGRSPLHF TGTGCCAGCAGCTTAAGGGTCGATGGACGTTCACCCCTCCACTTT
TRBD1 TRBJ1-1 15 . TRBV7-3 CASRPITGGITEAFF TGTGCCAGCAGACCTATCACAGGGGGGATCACTGAAGCTTTCTTT
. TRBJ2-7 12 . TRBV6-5 CASRVIAYEQYF TGTGCCAGCAGGGTGATCGCGTACGAGCAGTACTTC
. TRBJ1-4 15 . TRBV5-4 CASSPPGATNEKLFF TGTGCCAGCAGCCCGCCAGGGGCGACTAATGAAAAACTGTTTTTT
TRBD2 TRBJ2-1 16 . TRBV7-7 CASSSKTSGSYNEQFF TGTGCTAGCAGCTCGAAGACTAGCGGGAGCTACAATGAGCAGTTCTTC
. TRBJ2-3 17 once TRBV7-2 CASSLRSRGLSTDTQYF TGTGCCAGCAGCTTACGATCGCGGGGCCTTAGCACAGATACGCAGTATTTT
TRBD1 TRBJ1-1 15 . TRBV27 CASFRDSILNTEAFF TGTGCCAGCTTCCGGGACAGCATTTTGAACACTGAAGCTTTCTTT
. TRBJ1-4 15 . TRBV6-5 CASSYSRGFDVKLFF TGTGCCAGCAGTTACTCGCGGGGGTTCGACGTAAAACTGTTTTTT
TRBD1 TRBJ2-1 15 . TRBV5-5 CASSIRTGSRNEQFF TGTGCCAGCAGCATCCGGACAGGGAGCCGGAATGAGCAGTTCTTC
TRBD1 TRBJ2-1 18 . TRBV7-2 CASSPLPLRGTAYNEQFF TGTGCCAGCAGCCCCCTTCCTCTCAGGGGGACAGCCTACAATGAGCAGTTCTTC
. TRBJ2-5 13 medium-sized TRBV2 CATKSWGGETQYF TGTGCCACCAAGAGTTGGGGCGGAGAGACCCAGTACTTC
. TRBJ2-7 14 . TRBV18 CASSPLTPGHEQYF TGTGCCAGCTCACCGTTGACCCCGGGTCACGAGCAGTACTTC
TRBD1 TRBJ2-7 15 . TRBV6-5 CASSYSGQPSYEQYF TGTGCCAGCAGTTACTCGGGACAGCCATCCTACGAGCAGTACTTC
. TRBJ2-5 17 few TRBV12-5 CASGLGILAAHQETQYF TGTGCTAGTGGCTTGGGGATTTTAGCGGCCCACCAAGAGACCCAGTACTTC
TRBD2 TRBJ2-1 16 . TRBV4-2 CASSQALGEGRGEQFF TGTGCCAGCAGCCAAGCATTGGGGGAGGGCCGAGGTGAGCAGTTCTTC
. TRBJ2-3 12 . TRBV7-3 CASSFAGDTQYF TGTGCCAGCAGCTTCGCTGGAGATACGCAGTATTTT
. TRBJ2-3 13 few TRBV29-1 CSVELINTDTQYF TGCAGCGTTGAACTGATAAACACAGATACGCAGTATTTT
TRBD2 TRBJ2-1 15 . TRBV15 CATSFEREPYNEQFF TGTGCCACCAGTTTTGAGCGGGAACCCTACAATGAGCAGTTCTTC
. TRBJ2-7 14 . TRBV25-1 CASSEGLGGGGQYF TGTGCCAGCAGTGAAGGGCTCGGAGGGGGAGGGCAGTACTTC
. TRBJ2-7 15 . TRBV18 CASSPRRLETAEQYF TGTGCCAGCTCACCAAGACGACTAGAGACGGCCGAGCAGTACTTC
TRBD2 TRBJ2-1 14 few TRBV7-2 CASSFQTGGEEQFF TGTGCCAGCAGCTTCCAGACCGGGGGGGAAGAGCAGTTCTTC
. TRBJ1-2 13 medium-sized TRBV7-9 CASSSLNLYGYTF TGTGCCAGCAGCTCTCTGAACCTCTATGGCTACACCTTC
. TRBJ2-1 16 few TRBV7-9 CASSLTSSFSYNEQFF TGTGCCAGCAGCCTTACTAGCAGCTTCTCCTACAATGAGCAGTTCTTC
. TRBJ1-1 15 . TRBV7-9 CASSPRQNMNTEAFF TGTGCCAGCAGCCCCCGACAGAACATGAACACTGAAGCTTTCTTT
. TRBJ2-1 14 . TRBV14 CASSQVRGYNEQFF TGTGCCAGCAGCCAGGTCCGGGGATACAATGAGCAGTTCTTC
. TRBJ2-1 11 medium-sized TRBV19 CASSTVGEQFF TGTGCCAGTAGTACCGTAGGTGAGCAGTTCTTC
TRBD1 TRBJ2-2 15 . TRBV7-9 CASSLGQGIAGELFF TGTGCCAGCAGCTTAGGACAGGGGATAGCCGGGGAGCTGTTTTTT
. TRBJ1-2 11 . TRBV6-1 CATRTIGGYTF TGTGCCACCCGGACTATTGGTGGCTACACCTTC
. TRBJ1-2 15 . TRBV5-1 CASSLLTGANYGYTF TGCGCCAGCAGCTTGTTGACCGGAGCTAACTATGGCTACACCTTC
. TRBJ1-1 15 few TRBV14 CASSLTYGLAVTAFF TGTGCCAGCAGCCTCACATACGGACTGGCCGTGACGGCTTTCTTT
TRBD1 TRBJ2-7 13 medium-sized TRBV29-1 CSVDTGGGYEQYF TGCAGCGTGGATACAGGGGGAGGCTACGAGCAGTACTTC
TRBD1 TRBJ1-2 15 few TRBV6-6 CASSSWGTANYGYTF TGTGCCAGCAGCTCGTGGGGGACAGCTAACTATGGCTACACCTTC
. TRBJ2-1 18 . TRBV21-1 CASSKGANGTPRDNEQFF TGTGCCAGCAGCAAAGGGGCGAACGGGACACCGAGGGACAATGAGCAGTTCTTC
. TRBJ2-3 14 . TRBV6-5 CASRRAGSTDTQYF TGTGCCAGCCGGCGGGCGGGGAGCACAGATACGCAGTATTTT
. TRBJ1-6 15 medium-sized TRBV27 CASGYNRASDSPLHF TGTGCCAGCGGTTACAACAGGGCGTCGGATTCACCCCTCCACTTT
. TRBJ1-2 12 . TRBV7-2 CASSLSDYGYTF TGTGCCAGCAGCTTATCTGACTATGGCTACACCTTC
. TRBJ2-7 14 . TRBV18 CASSGGGGLYEQYF TGTGCCAGCTCCGGAGGCGGGGGCCTCTACGAGCAGTACTTC
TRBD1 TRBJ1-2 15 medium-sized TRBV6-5 CASSSWGTANYGYTF TGTGCCAGCAGCTCGTGGGGGACAGCTAACTATGGCTACACCTTC
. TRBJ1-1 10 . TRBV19 CASSSRDAFF TGTGCCAGTAGTAGCAGGGATGCTTTCTTT
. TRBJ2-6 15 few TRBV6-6 CASSYGGAGANVLTF TGTGCCAGCAGTTACGGAGGGGCTGGGGCCAACGTCCTGACTTTC
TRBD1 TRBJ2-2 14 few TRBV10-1 CASSESLTGSELFF TGCGCCAGCAGTGAATCCCTGACAGGGTCGGAGCTGTTTTTT
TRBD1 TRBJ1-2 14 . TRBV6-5 CASSLNAGGHGYTF TGTGCCAGCAGCCTCAATGCAGGGGGCCATGGCTACACCTTC
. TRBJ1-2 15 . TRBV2 CASSVLGSRDYGYTF TGTGCCAGCAGTGTATTAGGATCAAGAGACTATGGCTACACCTTC
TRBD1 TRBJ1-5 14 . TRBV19 CASSPTGGNQPQHF TGTGCCAGTAGTCCGACAGGGGGCAATCAGCCCCAGCATTTT